The T cell receptor (beta chain) under discussion was sequenced for a study of shared clonotypes between healthy human individuals. Overall study findings and caveats: Generally, naive subsets came out with larger estimated richness than memory subsets.

The V segment lost 5 bases and the J segment 3 bases; nucleotides outside the gene matches: 10. Germline V gene sequence: CDR1 LNHDA, CDR2 SQIVND (reference sequence). This CDR3 contains 16 residues. CD45RO-negative CD8 cells positively selected for CCR7 made up the naive population, which excluded terminally differentiated effector memory CD45RA+ cells. Profiled with immunoSEQ multiplex PCR; TCRdb holds only in-frame clones, not every one. The sample shows about 2.1 million clones, approximately 92% of them seen only once. As for this clone: Its antigen is not identified.

The V call is TRBV19, the J call TRBJ1-3, with 7 bases identical to TRBD1. Sequenced material: naive CD8+ T cells from PBMCs. The clonotype was recovered from a man aged 18 to 30 in good health. Some clones in this sample may be carry-over from other donors' samples. CDR3 protein: CASSLPTGLDGNTIYF. CDR3 in DNA: TGTGCCAGTAGTCTTCCGACAGGGCTGGATGGAAACACCATATATTTT. Variable domain in full (rest from reference TRBV19 and TRBJ1-3): DGGITQSPKYLFRKEGQNVTLSCEQNLNHDAMYWYRQDPGQGLRLIYYSQIVNDFQKGDIAEGYSVSREKKESFPLTVTSAQKNPTAFYLCASSLPTGLDGNTIYFGEGSWLTVV.